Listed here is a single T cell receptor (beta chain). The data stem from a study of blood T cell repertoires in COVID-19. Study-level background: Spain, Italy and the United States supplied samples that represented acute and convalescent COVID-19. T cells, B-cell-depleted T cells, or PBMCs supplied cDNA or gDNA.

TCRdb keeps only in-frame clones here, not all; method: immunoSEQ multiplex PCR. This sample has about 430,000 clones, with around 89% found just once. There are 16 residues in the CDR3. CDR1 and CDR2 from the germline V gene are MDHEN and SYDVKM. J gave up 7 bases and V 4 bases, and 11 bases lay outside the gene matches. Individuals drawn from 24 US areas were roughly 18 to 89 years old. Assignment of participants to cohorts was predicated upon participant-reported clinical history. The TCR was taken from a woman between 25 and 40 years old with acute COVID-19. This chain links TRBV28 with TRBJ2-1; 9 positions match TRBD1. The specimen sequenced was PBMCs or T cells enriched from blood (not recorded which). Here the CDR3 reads CASSSLGTGFLNEQFF. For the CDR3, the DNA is TGTGCCAGCAGTTCCCTCGGGACAGGGTTTTTGAATGAGCAGTTCTTC.